These T cell receptor beta chains were read from a single sample in a study of T cell repertoires in cytomegalovirus infection. TCRdb itself ran the reads through MiXCR, one entry per CDR3 protein. The sample yields 350,000 to 450,000 distinct CDR3 sequences, roughly 18% seen once. Sequenced material: PBMCs. The receptors shown here come from a human donor in good health (CMV status not recorded). Some clones in this sample may be carry-over from other donors' samples. The CDR3 runs from the conserved cysteine through the conserved F or W. Fields, in order: V gene, clone size, CDR3 length, D gene, J gene, CDR3 DNA, CDR3 protein. The D gene is left open where the match is weak. Not every row has a clone size; where given, it reads once, few, many or a size class.

V: TRBV7-2
size: few
length: 13
D: TRBD1
J: TRBJ1-2
DNA: TGTGCCAGCAGCTTCCGACAGGGAACTGGCTACACCTTC
CDR3: CASSFRQGTGYTF

V: TRBV20-1
size: few
length: 16
D: TRBD2
J: TRBJ2-7
DNA: TGCAGTGCTAGAGTCGCGGGAGGAAGGGACTCCTACGAGCAGTACTTC
CDR3: CSARVAGGRDSYEQYF

V: TRBV7-9
size: -
length: 15
D: -
J: TRBJ1-3
DNA: TGTGCCAGCAGCTTAGTAGACAGGTCCGGGAACACCATATATTTT
CDR3: CASSLVDRSGNTIYF

V: TRBV7-9
size: -
length: 13
D: -
J: TRBJ2-3
DNA: TGTGCCAGCAGCTACATCCGAGAGGATACGCAGTATTTT
CDR3: CASSYIREDTQYF

V: TRBV7-2
size: many
length: 15
D: -
J: TRBJ2-7
DNA: TGTGCCAGCAGCCAGGCGGGTATTAGTGTCAACGAGCAGTACTTC
CDR3: CASSQAGISVNEQYF

V: TRBV6-1
size: -
length: 14
D: -
J: TRBJ1-1
DNA: TGTGCCAGCAGTTTAGAGGCCTTGAACACTAAAGCTTTCTTT
CDR3: CASSLEALNTKAFF

V: TRBV10-2
size: -
length: 14
D: TRBD1
J: TRBJ2-3
DNA: TGCGCCAGCCTCCGGGACAGGTCCACAGATACGCAGTATTTT
CDR3: CASLRDRSTDTQYF

V: TRBV5-1
size: -
length: 17
D: TRBD2
J: TRBJ2-3
DNA: TGCGCCAGCAGCTTGTGGAGCGGGAGTGGTGATACAGATACGCAGTATTTT
CDR3: CASSLWSGSGDTDTQYF

V: TRBV7-8
size: -
length: 15
D: -
J: TRBJ1-4
DNA: TGTGCCAGCGGCTTATGGGTAGAGTCCTTTGAAAAACTGTTTTTT
CDR3: CASGLWVESFEKLFF

V: TRBV6-8
size: -
length: 15
D: TRBD2
J: TRBJ2-1
DNA: TGTGCCAGCCGAACCCGGACTAGCGGGAACAATGAGCAGTTCTTC
CDR3: CASRTRTSGNNEQFF